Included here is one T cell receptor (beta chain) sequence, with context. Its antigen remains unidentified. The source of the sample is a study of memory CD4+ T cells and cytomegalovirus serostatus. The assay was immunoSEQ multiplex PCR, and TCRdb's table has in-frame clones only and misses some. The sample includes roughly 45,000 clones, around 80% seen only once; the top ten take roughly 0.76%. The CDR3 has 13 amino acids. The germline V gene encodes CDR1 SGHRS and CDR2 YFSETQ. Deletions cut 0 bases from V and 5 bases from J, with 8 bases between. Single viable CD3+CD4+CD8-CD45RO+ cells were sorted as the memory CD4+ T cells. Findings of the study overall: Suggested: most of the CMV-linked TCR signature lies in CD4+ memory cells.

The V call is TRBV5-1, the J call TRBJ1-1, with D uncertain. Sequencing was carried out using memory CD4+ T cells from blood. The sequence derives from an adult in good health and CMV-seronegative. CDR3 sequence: CASSLGVRTEAFF. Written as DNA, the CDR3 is TGCGCCAGCAGCTTGGGGGTGCGGACTGAAGCTTTCTTT.